This T cell receptor (beta chain) was sequenced during a study of CD8+ T cells in alopecia areata. Reverse transcription of extracted RNA yielded cDNA, which provided the sequencing template. The protocol was immunoSEQ multiplex PCR, while the TCRdb copy is restricted to in-frame clones and leaves out a portion. This sample carries approximately 150,000 clones, approximately 57% of them seen once, and the ten largest clones take 14%. This sample's treatment: oral pan-JAK inhibitor, 5-10 mg twice daily. The investigators collected lesional scalp punch biopsies and peripheral blood from alopecia areata patients. This CDR3 contains 14 residues. Per germline, CDR1 ENHRY and CDR2 SYGVKD. The trim removed 0 bases at V and 2 bases at J, leaving 1 base unmatched.

The receptor comes from a human donor with alopecia areata. The source was CD4+ T cells sorted from blood, collected at week 24, from a patient treated with tofacitinib. This sequence joins TRBV10-3 and TRBJ2-7, with 7 bases lining up with TRBD1. The CDR3 here is CAISESTGTYEQYF. In DNA, the CDR3 is TGTGCCATCAGTGAGTCGACAGGGACCTACGAGCAGTACTTC.